These T cell receptor beta chains were read from a single sample in a study of chemoradiotherapy in HPV16-positive cancers. Here immunoSEQ multiplex PCR was the method, and the copy in TCRdb shows in-frame clones only, minus some. The repertoire holds some 70,000 clones, with 88% as singletons. Sequencing was performed on blood, taken from a patient who underwent chemoradiotherapy. The receptors originated from a human donor with HPV-associated anogenital cancer. Both conserved end residues are part of each CDR3. D genes are given only for firm matches. Some rows have no size entry. The others give once, few or many, or a class for an expanded clone.

d_call: TRBD2; v_call: TRBV30; j_call: TRBJ2-3; clone_size: -; cdr3_nt: TGTGCCTGGACCCCCGACCCGGGACTAGCGGGGCACACAGATACGCAGTATTTT; cdr3_aa: CAWTPDPGLAGHTDTQYF
d_call: -; v_call: TRBV4-2; j_call: TRBJ2-1; clone_size: -; cdr3_nt: TGTGCCAGCAGCCAAGATAGTGGGGGGGGGCCATCAGATGAGCAGTTCTTC; cdr3_aa: CASSQDSGGGPSDEQFF
d_call: TRBD2; v_call: TRBV18; j_call: TRBJ2-1; clone_size: -; cdr3_nt: TGTGCCAGCTCACCGAGCCCAGCGGGAGTTTACTACAATGAGCAGTTCTTC; cdr3_aa: CASSPSPAGVYYNEQFF
d_call: -; v_call: TRBV7-2; j_call: TRBJ2-6; clone_size: -; cdr3_nt: TGTGCCAGCAGCCGATTACCCTCTGGGGCCAACGTCCTGACTTTC; cdr3_aa: CASSRLPSGANVLTF
d_call: -; v_call: TRBV10-3; j_call: TRBJ1-3; clone_size: -; cdr3_nt: TGTGCCACCCGCCCCTTAGGCTCCGCCGGGGGTGGAAACACCATATATTTT; cdr3_aa: CATRPLGSAGGGNTIYF
d_call: -; v_call: TRBV2; j_call: TRBJ1-4; clone_size: -; cdr3_nt: TGTGCCAGCCAAAGGACGCTGGATGAAAAACTGTTTTTT; cdr3_aa: CASQRTLDEKLFF
d_call: -; v_call: TRBV12-5; j_call: TRBJ1-2; clone_size: -; cdr3_nt: TGTGCTAGTGGGCCAGGCCCCGCTTTCTATGGCTACACCTTC; cdr3_aa: CASGPGPAFYGYTF
d_call: -; v_call: TRBV5-5; j_call: TRBJ1-5; clone_size: -; cdr3_nt: TGTGCCAGCAGCTTATCGCCACTTGACAGTGCTCAGCCCCAGCATTTT; cdr3_aa: CASSLSPLDSAQPQHF
d_call: -; v_call: TRBV9; j_call: TRBJ2-1; clone_size: -; cdr3_nt: TGTGCCAGCAGCGGGCTTGGGAGTGGGATGGATAATGAGCAGTTCTTC; cdr3_aa: CASSGLGSGMDNEQFF
d_call: -; v_call: TRBV28; j_call: TRBJ2-5; clone_size: -; cdr3_nt: TGTGCCAGCAGTTTCCCGAGAGTGGGGGGCGGGTACCAAGAGACCCAGTACTTC; cdr3_aa: CASSFPRVGGGYQETQYF
d_call: TRBD1; v_call: TRBV7-2; j_call: TRBJ1-1; clone_size: -; cdr3_nt: TGTGCCAGCAGGTTGTCAGGGGGCTCCTTTGGGACTGAAGCTTTCTTT; cdr3_aa: CASRLSGGSFGTEAFF
d_call: -; v_call: TRBV6-5; j_call: TRBJ1-2; clone_size: -; cdr3_nt: TGTGCCAGCAGTTACAGGCCAGGGAAATCGGACGGCTACACCTTC; cdr3_aa: CASSYRPGKSDGYTF
d_call: -; v_call: TRBV28; j_call: TRBJ2-7; clone_size: once; cdr3_nt: TGTGCCAGCAGTTTGAAGTACGAGCAGTACTTC; cdr3_aa: CASSLKYEQYF
d_call: TRBD2; v_call: TRBV11-2; j_call: TRBJ2-7; clone_size: -; cdr3_nt: TGTGCCAGCAGCTCCACCCCGGTCAGTAGCGGGAGGATATACGAGCAGTACTTC; cdr3_aa: CASSSTPVSSGRIYEQYF
d_call: -; v_call: TRBV7-9; j_call: TRBJ2-5; clone_size: -; cdr3_nt: TGTGCCAGCAGCTGGGGCTCCGGTGGGGAGACCCAGTACTTC; cdr3_aa: CASSWGSGGETQYF
d_call: TRBD1; v_call: TRBV4-2; j_call: TRBJ2-1; clone_size: -; cdr3_nt: TGTGCCAGCAGCCAAGGGGACAGCAATGAGCAGTTCTTC; cdr3_aa: CASSQGDSNEQFF
d_call: -; v_call: TRBV10-3; j_call: TRBJ2-2; clone_size: -; cdr3_nt: TGTGCCATCAGTGAGATAGGAGGGAGTGGGGCCGGGGAGCTGTTTTTT; cdr3_aa: CAISEIGGSGAGELFF
d_call: -; v_call: TRBV5-1; j_call: TRBJ2-3; clone_size: -; cdr3_nt: TGCGCCAGCAGCTTCCAGGGGACAGATACGCAGTATTTT; cdr3_aa: CASSFQGTDTQYF
d_call: TRBD2; v_call: TRBV7-3; j_call: TRBJ2-1; clone_size: -; cdr3_nt: TGTGCCAGCAGCTCATACGGACTAGCGGTACTTGGAAACAATGAGCAGTTCTTC; cdr3_aa: CASSSYGLAVLGNNEQFF
d_call: -; v_call: TRBV6-1; j_call: TRBJ1-6; clone_size: -; cdr3_nt: TGTGCCAGCAGTGATGGGGTCGGGTCCTATAATTCACCCCTCCACTTT; cdr3_aa: CASSDGVGSYNSPLHF
d_call: TRBD1; v_call: TRBV29-1; j_call: TRBJ1-1; clone_size: -; cdr3_nt: TGCAGCGTTGAAGTGGGGACAGGCACTGAAGCTTTCTTT; cdr3_aa: CSVEVGTGTEAFF
d_call: -; v_call: TRBV5-1; j_call: TRBJ2-1; clone_size: -; cdr3_nt: TGCGCCAGCAGCTTGTTGAGTTCGGATGAGCAGTTCTTC; cdr3_aa: CASSLLSSDEQFF
d_call: -; v_call: TRBV2; j_call: TRBJ2-1; clone_size: -; cdr3_nt: TGTGCCAGCAGTGTGAGGGGGAGCTCCTACAATGAGCAGTTCTTC; cdr3_aa: CASSVRGSSYNEQFF
d_call: -; v_call: TRBV7-9; j_call: TRBJ2-2; clone_size: -; cdr3_nt: TGTGCCAGCAACTTAGGGGTGGGCACCGGGGAGCTGTTTTTT; cdr3_aa: CASNLGVGTGELFF
d_call: -; v_call: TRBV11-2; j_call: TRBJ2-5; clone_size: -; cdr3_nt: TGTGCCAGCAGCTCGTGGGGCACGGAGACCCAGTACTTC; cdr3_aa: CASSSWGTETQYF